This T cell receptor (beta chain) was sequenced during a study of blood T cell repertoires in COVID-19 (dated by TCRdb to 2018 to 2020). A note on the overall study: Samples from collaborators originated in the United States, Italy and Spain and spanned both the acute and convalescent phases of COVID-19. The material from the prospective study consisted of cDNA or gDNA derived from T cells, B-cell-depleted T cells, or PBMCs. Deeply sampled blood TCRbeta repertoires from subjects exposed to, actively infected with, or recovered from COVID-19 were included in the dataset. The repertoires were made available in a free public database intended to serve as a resource for research on the immune response to SARS-CoV-2. Samples came from the ongoing ImmuneRACE study (first 160 participants) plus 1,254 subjects from 6 global collaborators. A de-identified subject ID, COVID-19 status, age in years and sex were almost always included in the sample metadata. HLA class I and class II types, where available, came from metadata supplied by the sample provider rather than from assay-based typing.

Concerning this clone itself: What antigen it recognizes has not been identified. Within one base of it there is no much larger clone, and no base qualities were kept.

TCRbeta CDR3 regions were amplified from genomic DNA by means of the immunoSEQ Assay, a bias-controlled multiplex PCR. The authors' pipeline ran thus. The number of nucleated cells in each sample was estimated by amplification of reference gene primers within the assay. Sequence reads were collapsed and filtered to measure the absolute abundance of every unique TCRbeta CDR3 rearrangement. For each sample, productive Simpson clonality was calculated by taking the square root of Simpson's diversity index across productive rearrangements. TCRdb took this table from immuneACCESS and kept in-frame rearrangements with V and J called. Such tables lack part of the clones; where checked against another copy, unresolved V genes explain under half of the gap, and the rest is unexplained. Clonal size and the V and J genes are those of that table, whereas D and trimming came from the DNA. The sample has around 150,000 clones on record, around four fifths of them singletons. The top ten constitute under 13% of the sample.

Compared with germline, V lacks 9 bases and J lacks 5 bases; bases without a gene match: 12. The cysteine opens and the phenylalanine closes a CDR3 of 14 amino acids. Only the CDR3 portion is preserved as DNA: 42 bases, with reading frame beginning at the first base. The germline V gene (reference sequence) yields LNHDA for CDR1 and SQIVND for CDR2. The investigation overall reported the following: Clinical and demographic metadata were provided uncurated, with the amount varying by source and participant.

Whole blood was collected in K2EDTA tubes by collaborating institutions according to the institutions' own protocols. Collaborator samples were shipped for TCRbeta analysis as frozen whole blood, isolated PBMCs, or DNA extracted from either sample type. This receptor was identified in a human donor in a cohort sampled during active COVID-19. The chain employs TRBV19 and TRBJ1-2, and TRBD1 matches 7 of the central bases. What was sequenced was peripheral blood. The CDR3 region has the sequence CASHRTGGGYGYTF. The sequenced DNA: TGTGCCAGCCACAGGACAGGAGGGGGTTATGGCTACACCTTC.